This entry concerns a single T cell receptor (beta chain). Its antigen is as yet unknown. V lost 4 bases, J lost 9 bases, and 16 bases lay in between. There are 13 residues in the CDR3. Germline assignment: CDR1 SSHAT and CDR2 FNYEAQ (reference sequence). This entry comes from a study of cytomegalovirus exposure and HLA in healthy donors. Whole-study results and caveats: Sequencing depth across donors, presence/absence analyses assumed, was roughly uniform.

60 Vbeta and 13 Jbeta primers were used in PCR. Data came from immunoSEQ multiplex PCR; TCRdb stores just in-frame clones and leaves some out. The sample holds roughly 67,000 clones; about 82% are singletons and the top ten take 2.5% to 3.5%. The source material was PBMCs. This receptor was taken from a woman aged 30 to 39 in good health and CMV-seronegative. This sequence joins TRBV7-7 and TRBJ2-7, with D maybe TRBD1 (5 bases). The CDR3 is CASSSSDNTVQYF. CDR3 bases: TGTGCCAGCAGCTCTTCGGACAACACAGTGCAGTACTTC.